A single sample is the source of the 29 T cell receptor beta chains below, sequenced in a study of identical twins. From the 5' RACE reads, TCRdb called clonotypes with MiXCR, one entry per CDR3 protein. Seen here are hundreds of thousands of distinct CDR3 sequences, approximately 7% observed once, and the top ten hold roughly 3.6%. In addition, the sample was reused for a study of yellow fever vaccine responses in identical twins.

Specimen: memory (CD45RO+) T cells sorted from blood. The receptors come from a woman younger than 30 in good health.

This clonotype was counted only a few times. A junction boundary mismatches the germline segment, possibly from a read error. V gene TRBV27 combines with J gene TRBJ2-1; 9 bases are a match to TRBD1. Germline assignment: CDR1 MNHEY and CDR2 SMNVEV (reference sequence). This CDR3 is built from 15 residues. In DNA, the CDR3 is TGTGCCAGCAGTCTTCCGGGACAGGGCGGCAATGAGCAGTTTTTC. Residues: CASSLPGQGGNEQFF.

The rearrangement joins TRBV28 to TRBJ1-1, with TRBD1 as a possible D gene (5 bases). The CDR3 covers 12 residues. Trimming stripped 7 bases from V and 5 bases from J, with 11 bases between. Germline CDR1 is MDHEN and CDR2 is SYDVKM. The CDR3 region is CASKGKGTEAFF. In DNA, the CDR3 is TGTGCCAGCAAGGGGAAGGGAACTGAAGCTTTCTTT.

The chain is built from TRBV10-3 and TRBJ2-3; maybe TRBD2 (6 bases). The CDR3 totals 14 residues. The V end was cut by 2 bases, the J end by 4 bases, with 10 bases between. Germline V gene lookup returns CDR1 ENHRY and CDR2 SYGVKD. The CDR3 DNA sequence: TGTGCCATCAGTGAGCGGGGGAGCGCAGATACGCAGTATTTT. Residues: CAISERGSADTQYF.

This clonotype was observed many times. The CDR3 here is CSVEERGVNTEAFF. The CDR3 nucleotides read TGCAGCGTTGAAGAAAGGGGCGTGAACACTGAAGCTTTCTTT. This chain connects TRBV29-1 to TRBJ1-1, with D perhaps TRBD1 (5 bases). The V end lost 0 bases, the J end lost 0 bases, and 8 bases lay between the germline ends. The CDR3 runs 14 residues. Per the germline V gene, CDR1 is SQVTM and CDR2 is ANQGSEA.

This clonotype was counted at least ten times. The chain employs TRBV5-1 and TRBJ2-7; D is possibly TRBD2 (5 bases). Trimming pared 3 bases from V and 3 bases from J, leaving 10 bases between. The CDR3 sequence is 13 residues long. The germline V gene has CDR1 SGHRS and CDR2 YFSETQ. The CDR3 DNA reads as TGCGCCAGCAGCTCCCTGGGAGACTACGAGCAGTACTTC. Protein product: CASSSLGDYEQYF.

The V and J genes are TRBV18 and TRBJ2-7; D is unclear. The V and J ends lost 8 bases and 2 bases respectively, with 7 bases between them. Germline V lookup: CDR1 KGHSH, CDR2 LQKENI. The CDR3 runs 11 residues. CDR3 sequence (DNA): TGTGCCAGCACCGGTACCTACGAGCAGTACTTC. Protein sequence: CASTGTYEQYF.

About this clonotype itself: A clone one base away is much larger, so this may be a read error. V gene TRBV12-3 or TRBV12-4 combines with J gene TRBJ2-7, with D unclear. There are 12 residues in the CDR3. CDR3 nucleotides: TGTGCCAGCAGCACAGACTCCAACGAGCAGTACTTC. Amino acid sequence: CASSTDSNEQYF.

This clonotype occurred many times. The V and J genes are TRBV5-1 and TRBJ2-3, with 9 bases fitting TRBD2. The V and J ends lost 3 bases and 2 bases, in that order; junction bases with no gene match: 7. The CDR3 is 16 amino acids. The germline V gene has CDR1 SGHRS and CDR2 YFSETQ. The CDR3, as DNA: TGCGCCAGCAGCTCCCAGCGGGGGGCAATCACAGATACGCAGTATTTT. Translating it yields CASSSQRGAITDTQYF.

This clonotype was found many times. The rearrangement uses TRBV7-8 and TRBJ2-7; D uncertain. Germline loops: CDR1 SGHVS, CDR2 FQNEAQ. V was trimmed by 3 bases and J by 4 bases, leaving 10 bases between them. The CDR3 runs to 13 residues. The DNA for the CDR3 is TGTGCCAGCAGCTTCGCAGGTTCATACGAGCAGTACTTC. This encodes CASSFAGSYEQYF. Filled out from reference TRBV7-8 and TRBJ2-7, the complete variable domain reads GAGVSQSPRYKVAKRGQDVALRCDPISGHVSLFWYQQALGQGPEFLTYFQNEAQLDKSGLPSDRFFAERPEGSVSTLKIQRTQQEDSAVYLCASSFAGSYEQYFGPGTRLTVT.

In this sample, this clonotype turned up a few times. The J gene is TRBJ2-7, the V gene TRBV28; 9 bases agree with TRBD2. The length of the CDR3 is 15 residues. With 1 base clipped from V and 5 bases from J, the junction kept 6 bases outside the gene matches. Germline V gene data show CDR1 as MDHEN and CDR2 as SYDVKM. CDR3 protein: CASSLLASGTNEQYF. DNA for the CDR3: TGTGCCAGCAGTTTATTGGCTAGCGGGACTAACGAGCAGTACTTC.

This clonotype was observed many times. The rearrangement uses TRBV12-3 or TRBV12-4 and TRBJ2-2; D possibly uses TRBD1 or TRBD2 (7 bases each). V lost 5 bases and J 5 bases, leaving 18 bases between the germline ends. This CDR3 is built from 16 residues. The CDR3 bases are TGTGCCAGCAGTCTAACACAGGGGCGGGGGACCGGGGAGCTGTTTTTT. Protein product: CASSLTQGRGTGELFF.

Only a few counts were recorded for this clonotype. This chain links TRBV20-1 with TRBJ2-7, with 9 positions matching TRBD2. Trimming took 5 bases from V and 4 from J; bases not matched to a gene: 9. In germline, CDR1 is DFQATT, CDR2 SNEGSKA (reference sequence). The CDR3 spans 14 residues. CDR3 sequence: CSASSGGTTYEQYV. Written as DNA, the CDR3 is TGCAGTGCTTCAAGCGGGGGGACCACGTACGAGCAGTACGTC.

This clonotype was detected only a few times. V gene TRBV5-1 combines with J gene TRBJ2-5; D is unresolved. The ends were cut back, 4 bases at V and 5 bases at J, with 12 bases in the middle. The CDR3 extends over 13 amino acids. The V gene's germline CDR1 is SGHRS and CDR2 YFSETQ. The CDR3 spells CASSNWIGETQYF. CDR3 nucleotides: TGCGCCAGCAGCAACTGGATCGGGGAGACCCAGTACTTC.

J is TRBJ1-6 and V is TRBV6-1, with 7 nucleotides matching TRBD1. Germline V lookup: CDR1 MNHNS, CDR2 SASEGT. The CDR3 contains 14 residues. Trimming took 3 bases from V and 10 from J; bases not matched to a gene: 6. CDR3 nucleotide sequence: TGTGCCAGCAGTGAGACAGGGCTTACATCACCCCTCCACTTT. Translated, it gives CASSETGLTSPLHF.

This clonotype has a count of ten or more. V is TRBV28 and J is TRBJ2-1, with D unclear. The CDR3 runs 14 residues. Germline V gene data show CDR1 as MDHEN and CDR2 as SYDVKM. V dropped 6 bases and J dropped 7 bases, with 16 bases sitting between them. The CDR3 sequence: CASRPPLLENEQFF. CDR3 DNA sequence: TGTGCCAGCAGGCCTCCCCTACTGGAAAATGAGCAGTTCTTC.

This clonotype was seen a handful of times. The J gene is TRBJ1-1, the V gene TRBV6-1, with a tentative D call TRBD1 (5 bases). Germline CDR1 is MNHNS and CDR2 is SASEGT. The CDR3 is 14 amino acids. Trimming shortened V by 8 bases and J by 1 base, and 14 bases separated the two germline ends. CDR3 nucleotides: TGTGCCAGCCGGGTAGCGGGGACGAACACTGAAGCTTTCTTT. It is translated as CASRVAGTNTEAFF.

The chain employs TRBV6-1 and TRBJ2-2, with TRBD2 matching 13 bases. Germline loops: CDR1 MNHNS, CDR2 SASEGT. V trimming: 6 bases; J trimming: 5 bases; junction bases outside the gene matches: 9. CDR3 length: 17 amino acids. DNA for the CDR3: TGTGCCAGCAGACAATTCGGGACTAGCGGGACTACCGGGGAGCTGTTTTTT. Protein sequence: CASRQFGTSGTTGELFF.

The rearrangement links TRBV20-1 to TRBJ2-7; 7 nucleotides agree with TRBD2. Germline V gene sequence: CDR1 DFQATT, CDR2 SNEGSKA (reference sequence). J lost 4 bases, V lost 5 bases, and 5 bases had no gene match. The CDR3 has 12 amino acids. This CDR3 is CSAGTTRYEQYV. The CDR3 coding sequence is TGCAGTGCTGGGACTACCCGTTACGAGCAGTACGTC.

This clonotype was seen at least ten times. The chain joins TRBV6-5 to TRBJ2-7; D is perhaps TRBD2 (5 bases). The CDR3 consists of 14 residues. Per the germline V gene, CDR1 is MNHEY and CDR2 is SVGAGI. Between the trimmed V and J ends, which lost 4 bases and 6 bases, there was a span of 16 bases. DNA of the CDR3: TGTGCCAGCAGTTTCGGTGGGAGTATTGGCGAGCAGTACTTC. Translating gives CASSFGGSIGEQYF.

This clonotype was observed a few times. The chain combines TRBV7-9 with TRBJ2-1; 11 bases line up with TRBD2. Germline CDR1 SEHNR, CDR2 FQNEAQ (reference sequence). V was clipped by 5 bases and J by 2 bases; unmatched bases: 8. The CDR3 runs to 17 residues. CDR3 in amino acids: CASSETTSGGPYNEQFF. The CDR3 coding sequence is TGTGCCAGCAGCGAGACTACTAGCGGGGGTCCCTACAATGAGCAGTTCTTC.

The rearrangement links TRBV20-1 to TRBJ2-5, with 7 bases identical to TRBD1. The CDR3 contains 15 residues. CDR1 and CDR2 (germline): DFQATT, SNEGSKA (reference sequence). V dropped 7 bases and J dropped 2; count of bases not matched to a gene: 13. The CDR3 region has the DNA TGCAGTGTTTCTCGCCGCGAGGGACAGCAAGAGACCCAGTACTTC. The encoded protein is CSVSRREGQQETQYF.

J is TRBJ2-7 and V is TRBV19; no firm D call. The CDR3 runs to 15 residues. Germline V CDR1 and CDR2: LNHDA, SQIVND (reference sequence). V was trimmed by 4 bases and J by 0 bases, leaving 13 bases between them. CDR3: CASSTDTRSSYEQYF. Here the CDR3 DNA reads TGTGCCAGTAGTACCGACACCAGGAGCTCCTACGAGCAGTACTTC.

The chain recombines TRBV2 with TRBJ2-1; 8 nucleotides line up with TRBD2. J gave up 3 bases and V 3 bases, and 4 bases lay outside the gene matches. The CDR3 has 15 residues. Germline CDR1 reads SNHLY; CDR2 reads FYNNEI. The CDR3 DNA is TGTGCCAGCAGTGATTTTAGCGGGGTCTACAATGAGCAGTTCTTC. It codes for CASSDFSGVYNEQFF.

This sequence joins TRBV29-1 and TRBJ2-2, with D unclear. In germline, CDR1 is SQVTM, CDR2 ANQGSEA. Trimming stripped 5 bases from V and 2 bases from J, with 9 bases between. The CDR3 contains 13 residues. Here the CDR3 reads CSVWAPNTGELFF. CDR3 nucleotides: TGCAGCGTTTGGGCACCAAACACCGGGGAGCTGTTTTTT.

The sample holds many counts of this clonotype. The genes are TRBV20-1 and TRBJ2-3; TRBD2 matches at 9 bases. This CDR3 spans 13 amino acids. The germline V gene has CDR1 DFQATT and CDR2 SNEGSKA (reference sequence). After removal of 3 bases from V and 6 bases from J, the junction contained 4 bases not matched to a gene. The CDR3 DNA sequence: TGCAGTGCTAGTTTGGCGGGAGGGGATACGCAGTATTTT. Translating it yields CSASLAGGDTQYF.

The table lists this clonotype with many counts. The rearrangement uses TRBV5-1 and TRBJ1-1, with D possibly TRBD1 on 5 matching bases. CDR1 is SGHRS, CDR2 YFSETQ, per germline. V lost 7 bases and J lost 5, with 15 bases in between. This CDR3 has 13 residues. CDR3 residues: CASALGEGTEAFF. The CDR3 nucleotides are TGCGCCAGCGCTTTGGGGGAAGGGACTGAAGCTTTCTTT.

CDR3 DNA: TGTGCCAGCGGGACAGGGGCCTACAATGAGCAGTTCTTC. This codes for CASGTGAYNEQFF. This chain connects TRBV2 to TRBJ2-1; 10 bases are a match to TRBD1. Germline V gene lookup returns CDR1 SNHLY and CDR2 FYNNEI. V trimming: 8 bases; J trimming: 2 bases; junction bases outside the gene matches: 0. The CDR3 consists of 13 residues.

The sample holds a few counts of this clonotype. This chain joins TRBV24-1 and TRBJ2-3, with TRBD2 matching over 10 bases. CDR1 and CDR2 (germline): KGHDR, SFDVKD. The CDR3 sequence is 15 residues long. Unmatched junction bases numbered 4, after V lost 3 bases and J lost 5 bases. The CDR3 loop reads CATSDRLAGLDTQYF. The CDR3 DNA sequence: TGTGCCACCAGTGATCGACTAGCGGGCCTAGATACGCAGTATTTT.

This CDR3 is CASSSPQWGLKEQYF. CDR3 nucleotide sequence: TGTGCCAGCAGTTCTCCCCAGTGGGGGTTGAAAGAGCAGTACTTC. The V and J genes are TRBV28 and TRBJ2-7; D is perhaps TRBD1 or TRBD2 (5 bases each). The germline CDR1 and CDR2 sequences are MDHEN and SYDVKM. Trimming cost V 4 bases and J 7 bases, with 20 bases left between them. The CDR3 has 15 residues.